The 23 T cell receptor beta chains below were found in one sample sequenced in a study of blood T cell repertoires in COVID-19. TCRdb's copy holds only in-frame clones and misses some; the assay was immunoSEQ multiplex PCR. The sample includes a few hundred thousand clones, around nine tenths of them seen just once. The sequencing input was peripheral blood. The receptors derive from a woman aged 55-69 years with COVID-19, enrolled during active disease.

The rearrangement uses TRBV4-1 and TRBJ2-2; 8 bases align to TRBD2. CDR1 MGHRA and CDR2 YSYEKL come from the germline V gene. Unmatched junction bases numbered 13, after V lost 6 bases and J lost 4 bases. CDR3 length equals 17 residues. The CDR3 region is CASRQPRGGISTGELFF. The CDR3 nucleotides read TGCGCCAGCAGACAACCCCGGGGGGGTATTAGCACCGGGGAGCTGTTTTTT.

The chain employs TRBV5-1 and TRBJ2-3; 7 bases line up with TRBD1. The CDR3 totals 16 residues. V gave up 4 bases and J gave up 2 bases; unmatched junction bases: 10. CDR1 and CDR2 (germline): SGHRS, YFSETQ. The chain's CDR3 is CASSTSTGSTTDTQYF. The DNA for the CDR3 is TGCGCCAGCAGCACGTCGACAGGGTCGACCACAGATACGCAGTATTTT.

In this sample, this clone turned up a few times. The rearrangement joins TRBV20-1 to TRBJ2-7; the match to TRBD1 covers 7 bases. Germline V lookup: CDR1 DFQATT, CDR2 SNEGSKA (reference sequence). J lost 10 bases, V lost 3 bases, and 15 bases had no gene match. This CDR3 comprises 14 residues. The DNA for the CDR3 is TGCAGTGCTAGTTCCGGGACAGATTTAATCCTTCAGTACTTC. This encodes CSASSGTDLILQYF.

This clone has only one observation. This chain joins TRBV28 and TRBJ1-1; 9 bases agree with TRBD1. Trimming at V came to 7 bases and at J to 5 bases, leaving 8 bases not matched to a gene. The length of the CDR3 is 14 residues. Looked up from germline, CDR1 is MDHEN and CDR2 is SYDVKM. In DNA form, the CDR3 reads TGTGCCAGCATGGCGGGACAGGGCGATACTGAAGCTTTCTTT. Translated, it gives CASMAGQGDTEAFF.

This chain uses TRBV7-2 with TRBJ2-7, with TRBD1 identical over 7 bases. The CDR3 totals 13 residues. V was clipped by 5 bases and J by 8 bases; unmatched bases: 9. Per the germline V gene, CDR1 is SGHTA and CDR2 is FQGNSA. The CDR3: CASSKTGTVKQYF. CDR3 nucleotides: TGTGCCAGCAGCAAGACCGGGACAGTCAAGCAGTACTTC.

V and J are TRBV7-6 and TRBJ2-3, with TRBD2 matching over 8 bases. The CDR3 sequence is 15 residues long. From germline, CDR1 is SGHVS and CDR2 FNYEAQ. The ends lost 5 bases at V and 1 base at J; junction bases unmatched: 5. The CDR3 loop reads CASSPGGLGTDTQYF. The CDR3 DNA sequence: TGTGCCAGCAGCCCGGGGGGGCTTGGCACAGATACGCAGTATTTT.

This chain joins TRBV6-4 and TRBJ1-1; TRBD1 aligns across 9 bases. In germline, CDR1 is MRHNA, CDR2 SNTAGT. V gave up 4 bases and J gave up 6 bases; unmatched junction bases: 15. This CDR3 spans 17 amino acids. The CDR3 region has the DNA TGTGCCAGCAGTGCCCAACCAAACAGGGGGCAGGGATCTGAAGCTTTCTTT. Translating it yields CASSAQPNRGQGSEAFF.

V and J are TRBV27 and TRBJ1-2, with a possible D match to TRBD1 (5 bases). Trimming stripped 6 bases from V and 7 bases from J, with 21 bases between. This CDR3 spans 15 amino acids. Germline CDR1 MNHEY, CDR2 SMNVEV (reference sequence). CDR3 in DNA: TGTGCCAGCAGCTTCCAGGGAAGGCAGCTGGGTGGCTACACCTTC. As protein: CASSFQGRQLGGYTF.

The chain carries TRBV7-2 and TRBJ2-1, with 7 bases aligning to TRBD2. Germline V lookup: CDR1 SGHTA, CDR2 FQGNSA. The CDR3 is made up of 15 amino acids. V lost 1 base, J lost 6 bases, and 6 bases stayed unmatched. The CDR3 loop is CASSLDYWGGNEQFF. The CDR3 nucleotides are TGTGCCAGCAGCTTAGATTATTGGGGGGGCAATGAGCAGTTCTTC.

This clone has a count of ten or more. The rearrangement uses TRBV7-3 and TRBJ2-3, with TRBD1 identical over 10 bases. The V gene's germline CDR1 is SGHTA and CDR2 FQGTGA. The CDR3 covers 15 residues. V was pared by 4 bases and J by 4 bases, with 5 bases of the junction left unmatched. The CDR3: CASSSPGQGSDTQYF. The CDR3 DNA sequence: TGTGCCAGCAGCTCCCCGGGACAGGGGTCAGATACGCAGTATTTT.

The chain is built from TRBV29-1 and TRBJ2-2, with 9 bases that match TRBD1. J gave up 5 bases and V 6 bases, and 7 bases lay outside the gene matches. The CDR3 is 14 residues long. Germline CDR1 SQVTM, CDR2 ANQGSEA. The CDR3 loop reads CSVRQGVRTGELFF. The CDR3, as DNA: TGCAGCGTCCGACAGGGGGTCAGAACCGGGGAGCTGTTTTTT.

Regarding this clone: The same CDR3 can be traced to other DNA sequences in this sample. The rearrangement joins TRBV6-5 to TRBJ2-7; 7 positions match TRBD1. The CDR3 extends over 13 amino acids. Germline V lookup: CDR1 MNHEY, CDR2 SVGAGI. With V trimmed by 6 bases and J by 3 bases, 5 bases remained unmatched. In DNA form, the CDR3 reads TGTGCCAGCAGCTTCAGACAGGGCTACGAGCAGTACTTC. The encoded protein is CASSFRQGYEQYF.

This chain joins TRBV5-6 and TRBJ2-1; D is perhaps TRBD1 (5 bases). CDR1 and CDR2 (germline): SGHDT, YYEEEE. Trimming removed 4 bases at V and 6 bases at J, with 17 bases between. This CDR3 is built from 15 residues. Here the CDR3 DNA reads TGTGCCAGCAGCCCGGCACCTGACAGACCCAATGAGCAGTTCTTC. It is translated as CASSPAPDRPNEQFF.

The rearrangement joins TRBV5-1 to TRBJ2-6; TRBD1 aligns across 11 bases. With V trimmed by 0 bases and J by 2 bases, 1 base remained unmatched. This CDR3 contains 17 residues. CDR1 SGHRS and CDR2 YFSETQ come from the germline V gene. This chain's CDR3 is CASSLVGQGAGANVLTF. The CDR3 DNA reads as TGCGCCAGCAGCTTGGTGGGACAGGGGGCTGGGGCCAACGTCCTGACTTTC.

The chain links TRBV6-5 to TRBJ2-3; TRBD2 matches at 7 bases. Germline V gene sequence: CDR1 MNHEY, CDR2 SVGAGI. CDR3 size: 15 residues. With V trimmed by 8 bases and J by 0 bases, 8 bases remained unmatched. This chain's CDR3 is CASSREGGSTDTQYF. CDR3 sequence (DNA): TGTGCCAGCTCGAGGGAGGGTGGAAGCACAGATACGCAGTATTTT.

The CDR3 sequence is CASTPGGTGRAGELFF. In DNA form, the CDR3 reads TGTGCCAGCACCCCGGGGGGTACAGGGCGGGCCGGGGAGCTGTTTTTT. The chain couples TRBV25-1 to TRBJ2-2, with a weak D call TRBD2 (7 bases). This CDR3 comprises 16 residues. With 7 bases removed from V and 6 bases from J, the gap between germline ends came to 21 bases. CDR1 is MGHDK and CDR2 is SYGVNS in the germline V gene.

This chain links TRBV27 with TRBJ2-2; D gene unclear. CDR1 is MNHEY and CDR2 is SMNVEV in the germline V gene (reference sequence). V shed 6 bases and J shed 4 bases, with 9 bases lying between them. This CDR3 comprises 13 residues. CDR3 region: CASSKIPTGELFF. The CDR3 DNA is TGTGCCAGCAGCAAAATCCCCACCGGGGAGCTGTTTTTT.

The genes are TRBV7-2 and TRBJ2-5; TRBD2 aligns across 13 bases. Per the germline V gene, CDR1 is SGHTA and CDR2 is FQGNSA. The CDR3 has 16 residues. V dropped 5 bases and J dropped 7; count of bases not matched to a gene: 10. This CDR3 reads CASSPRGLAGRGTQYF. CDR3 DNA sequence: TGTGCCAGCAGCCCAAGGGGACTAGCGGGAAGGGGGACCCAGTACTTC. The full variable domain, in which reference TRBV7-2 and TRBJ2-5 provide the parts outside the CDR3, is GAGVSQSPSNKVTEKGKDVELRCDPISGHTALYWYRQSLGQGLEFLIYFQGNSAPDKSGLPSDRFSAERTGGSVSTLTIQRTQQEDSAVYLCASSPRGLAGRGTQYFGPGTRLLVL.

The V call is TRBV6-1, the J call TRBJ1-4; D unclear. CDR3 size: 16 residues. Germline CDR1 MNHNS, CDR2 SASEGT. Trimming took off 2 bases at V and 5 bases at J, with 15 bases between the two ends. CDR3 nucleotides: TGTGCCAGCAGTGAACGACCTAATCCCAGGAATGAAAAACTGTTTTTT. Its protein is CASSERPNPRNEKLFF.

The chain recombines TRBV6-5 with TRBJ1-1; D is possibly TRBD1 (5 bases). Trimming took 6 bases from V and 4 from J, leaving 12 bases between them. This CDR3 is 13 amino acids long. The germline V gene has CDR1 MNHEY and CDR2 SVGAGI. CDR3 nucleotides: TGTGCCAGCAGCCCAGGGTTCGGCACTGAAGCTTTCTTT. It translates to CASSPGFGTEAFF.

The chain combines TRBV7-3 with TRBJ1-6; perhaps TRBD1 as D (5 bases). The CDR3 consists of 15 residues. The V gene's germline CDR1 is SGHTA and CDR2 FQGTGA. Trimming removed 5 bases from V and 6 bases from J, with 14 bases in between. The DNA for the CDR3 is TGTGCCAGCAGCAGTAGACAGACTGCTAATTCACCCCTCCACTTT. Translating it yields CASSSRQTANSPLHF.

This chain connects TRBV7-6 to TRBJ1-5, with no clear D. V gave up 1 base and J gave up 4 bases, with 5 bases separating them. There are 13 residues in the CDR3. Germline lookup yields CDR1 SGHVS and CDR2 FNYEAQ. In DNA form, the CDR3 reads TGTGCCAGCAGCTTAGGACAAAATCAGCCCCAGCATTTT. Its protein product is CASSLGQNQPQHF.

This clone was picked up one time. V gene TRBV19 combines with J gene TRBJ1-3, with D maybe TRBD1 (5 bases). The germline V gene encodes CDR1 LNHDA and CDR2 SQIVND (reference sequence). Trimming cost V 4 bases and J 0 bases, with 13 bases left between them. The CDR3 sequence is 16 residues long. For the CDR3, the DNA is TGTGCCAGTAGTAAAAGACAGAGAAACTCTGGAAACACCATATATTTT. Its protein product is CASSKRQRNSGNTIYF.